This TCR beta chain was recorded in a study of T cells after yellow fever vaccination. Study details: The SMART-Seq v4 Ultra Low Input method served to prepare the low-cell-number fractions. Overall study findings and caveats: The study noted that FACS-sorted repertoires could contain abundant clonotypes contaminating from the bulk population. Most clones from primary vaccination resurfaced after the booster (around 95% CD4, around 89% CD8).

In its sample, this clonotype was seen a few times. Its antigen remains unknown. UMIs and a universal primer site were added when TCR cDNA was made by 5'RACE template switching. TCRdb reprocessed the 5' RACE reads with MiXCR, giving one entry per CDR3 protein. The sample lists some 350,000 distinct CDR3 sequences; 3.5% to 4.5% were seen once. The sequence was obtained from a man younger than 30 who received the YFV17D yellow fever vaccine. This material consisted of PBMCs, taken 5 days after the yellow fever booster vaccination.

CDR3 DNA: TGTGCCAGCAGGGGTGATGGCTACACCTTC. This codes for CASRGDGYTF. The chain joins TRBV6-2 or TRBV6-3 to TRBJ1-2; no definite D call. The CDR3 runs 10 residues. In germline, CDR1 is MNHEY, CDR2 SVGEGT. The ends were cut back, 6 bases at V and 6 bases at J, with 5 bases in the middle.